The present T cell receptor beta chain was sequenced within a study of CD8+ T cells in alopecia areata. The table lists this clone with a count of one. V lost 2 bases and J 10 bases, leaving 11 bases between the germline ends. The CDR3 contains 12 residues. Germline lookup yields CDR1 MGHRA and CDR2 YSYEKL. Following RNA extraction, reverse transcription yielded cDNA that acted as the sequencing template. Data came from immunoSEQ multiplex PCR; TCRdb stores just in-frame clones and leaves some out. Of around 190,000 clones listed, approximately 53% are singletons. This rearrangement joins TRBV4-1 to TRBJ2-5; TRBD2 might be the D (6 bases). The sequence was obtained from a human donor in good health. The sequenced sample consisted of CD8+ T cells sorted from blood. CDR3 in amino acids: CASSQLPGSQYF. The CDR3 coding sequence is TGCGCCAGCAGCCAACTACCCGGGAGCCAGTACTTC.